The T cell receptor (beta chain) under discussion was sequenced for a study of cytotoxic CD8 clonotypes in ibrutinib-treated CLL. Study information: There were 10 to 11 relapsed/refractory patients and more than 14 treatment-naive patients, and approximately 17 were IGHV unmutated.

Study findings and constraints: Progressing and sustained-remission patients had different sampling times. Clonality went up at ibrutinib response and then declined back toward baseline at progression. Treatment saw public clonotypes, which were uncommon, either contract or stay stable.

Using immunoSEQ multiplex PCR, the repertoire was profiled, and TCRdb retains in-frame clones only, with some absent. In the table there are 150,000 to 200,000 clones, 70% to 85% of which are singletons. As regards this clone: The antigen is undetermined.

With 7 bases removed from V and 4 bases from J, the gap between germline ends came to 12 bases. The CDR3 consists of 13 residues. Germline V CDR1 and CDR2: LNHDA, SQIVND (reference sequence). The rearrangement uses TRBV19 and TRBJ2-3; no clear D gene. The sequence was obtained from a human donor with chronic lymphocytic leukemia. This material consisted of PBMCs, taken after 12 months of ibrutinib treatment. The CDR3 loop reads CASTAFGADTQYF. The CDR3 coding sequence is TGTGCCAGTACCGCATTTGGGGCAGATACGCAGTATTTT.